The 7 T cell receptor beta chains given below trace back to one sample, sequenced in a study of cytomegalovirus exposure and HLA in healthy donors. Primers: 60 Vbeta forward and 13 Jbeta reverse. Sequencing was performed with immunoSEQ multiplex PCR; in TCRdb, only in-frame clones are kept and a portion is missing. Of about 140,000 clones listed, over 75% are singletons. The sample comprised PBMCs. The source is a man aged 30-40 years in good health.

CDR3 nucleotides: TGTGCCAGCAGATGGACAGGGATCGGCACTGAAGCTTTCTTT. Its translation: CASRWTGIGTEAFF. The chain recombines TRBV6-1 with TRBJ1-1; 8 bases line up with TRBD1. This CDR3 contains 14 residues. V gave up 6 bases and J gave up 4 bases; unmatched junction bases: 7. Germline-derived CDR1 and CDR2 are MNHNS and SASEGT.

V is TRBV7-9 and J is TRBJ2-3; 8 nucleotides line up with TRBD2. Per the germline V gene, CDR1 is SEHNR and CDR2 is FQNEAQ (reference sequence). Trimming removed 2 bases from V and 6 bases from J; junction bases left unmatched: 16. This CDR3 has 18 residues. The CDR3 DNA reads as TGTGCCAGCAGCTTAACCCGGGGTAGCGGGATCTTAAGTGATACGCAGTATTTT. Translated, it gives CASSLTRGSGILSDTQYF.

The V call is TRBV21-1, the J call TRBJ2-5; whether TRBD1, the table's D call, matches the DNA was not checked. TRBV21-1 is a pseudogene. CDR3 length: 15 residues. CDR3 residues: CASSFRTGREKTQYF. In nucleotides, the CDR3 is TGTGCCAGCAGCTTTCGGACAGGGAGAGAGAAGACCCAGTACTTC.

The chain links TRBV7-2 to TRBJ2-7; D ambiguous. In germline, CDR1 is SGHTA, CDR2 FQGNSA. V lost 5 bases, J lost 0 bases, and 17 bases lay in between. CDR3 length: 16 amino acids. CDR3 sequence (DNA): TGTGCCAGCAGCCGACTTAGTAATCAGATCTCCTACGAGCAGTACTTC. Amino acid sequence: CASSRLSNQISYEQYF.

The J gene is TRBJ1-2, the V gene TRBV6-1, with 7 bases fitting TRBD1. Germline assignment: CDR1 MNHNS and CDR2 SASEGT. The V segment lost 2 bases and the J segment 8 bases; nucleotides outside the gene matches: 5. The CDR3 contains 13 residues. DNA of the CDR3: TGTGCCAGCAGTGAAATGACAGGGACGGGCTACACCTTC. Translated: CASSEMTGTGYTF.

V is TRBV11-3 and J is TRBJ2-4, with 11 bases fitting TRBD2. Germline values: CDR1 SGHNT, CDR2 YENEEA. The CDR3 is made up of 16 amino acids. J lost 10 bases, V lost 5 bases, and 13 bases had no gene match. The DNA of the CDR3 is TGTGCCAGCAGCCTCGGGGTGACTAGCGGGGTCGAGATTCAGTACTTC. It yields the protein CASSLGVTSGVEIQYF.

The chain uses TRBV7-9 and TRBJ2-7, with no clear D. V shed 1 base and J shed 2 bases, with 9 bases lying between them. CDR1 is SEHNR, CDR2 FQNEAQ, per germline (reference sequence). The CDR3 has 14 amino acids. CDR3 amino acids: CASSLGAQAYEQYF. Here the CDR3 DNA reads TGTGCCAGCAGCTTAGGGGCCCAAGCCTACGAGCAGTACTTC.